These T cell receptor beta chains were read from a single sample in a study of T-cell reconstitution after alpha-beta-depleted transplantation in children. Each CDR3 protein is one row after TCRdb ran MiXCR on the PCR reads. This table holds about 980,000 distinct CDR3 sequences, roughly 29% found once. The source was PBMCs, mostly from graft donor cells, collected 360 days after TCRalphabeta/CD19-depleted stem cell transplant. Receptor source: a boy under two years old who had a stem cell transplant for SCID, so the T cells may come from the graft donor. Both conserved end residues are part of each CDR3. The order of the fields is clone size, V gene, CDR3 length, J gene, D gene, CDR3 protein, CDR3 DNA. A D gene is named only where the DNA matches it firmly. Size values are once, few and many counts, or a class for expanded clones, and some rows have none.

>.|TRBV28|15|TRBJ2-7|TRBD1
CASTHPGTGGYEQYF
TGTGCCAGCACCCACCCCGGGACAGGGGGCTACGAGCAGTACTTC
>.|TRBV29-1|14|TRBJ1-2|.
CSVDVLRQAYGYTF
TGCAGCGTTGATGTTCTACGCCAGGCCTATGGCTACACCTTC
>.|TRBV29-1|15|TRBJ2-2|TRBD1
CSVATGGLGSGELFF
TGCAGCGTTGCCACAGGGGGCCTCGGATCCGGGGAGCTGTTTTTT
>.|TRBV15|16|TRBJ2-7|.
CATSRDQSGHSYEQYF
TGTGCCACCAGCAGAGATCAGTCAGGGCACTCCTACGAGCAGTACTTC
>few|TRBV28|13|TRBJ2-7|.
CASSYRTSYEQYF
TGTGCCAGCAGTTACAGGACCTCCTACGAGCAGTACTTC
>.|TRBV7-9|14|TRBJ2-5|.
CASSPMRVGETQYF
TGTGCCAGCAGCCCGATGAGGGTGGGGGAGACCCAGTACTTC
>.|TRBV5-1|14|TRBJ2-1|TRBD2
CASSAGGIWNEQFF
TGCGCCAGCAGCGCGGGGGGTATATGGAATGAGCAGTTCTTC
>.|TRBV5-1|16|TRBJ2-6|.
CASSSLEGPGANVLTF
TGCGCCAGCAGCTCGTTGGAGGGGCCTGGGGCCAACGTCCTGACTTTC
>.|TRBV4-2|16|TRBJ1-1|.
CASSQARSDRNTEAFF
TGTGCCAGCAGCCAAGCAAGAAGTGACAGGAACACTGAAGCTTTCTTT
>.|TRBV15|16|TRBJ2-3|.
CATSRGTQVKRDTQYF
TGTGCCACCAGCAGAGGCACACAGGTGAAAAGGGATACGCAGTATTTT
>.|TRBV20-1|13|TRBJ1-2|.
CSARGGQSYGYTF
TGCAGTGCTAGGGGGGGGCAGAGCTATGGCTACACCTTC
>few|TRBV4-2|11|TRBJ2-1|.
CASSQVHEQFF
TGTGCCAGCAGCCAAGTCCATGAGCAGTTCTTC
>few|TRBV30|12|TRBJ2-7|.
CAWSRPFGEQYF
TGTGCCTGGAGTCGACCTTTCGGCGAGCAGTACTTC
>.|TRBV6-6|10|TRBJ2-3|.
CASGPDTQYF
TGTGCCAGCGGACCAGATACGCAGTATTTT
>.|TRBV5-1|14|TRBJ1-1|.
CASSLQVMNTEAFF
TGCGCCAGCAGCTTGCAGGTAATGAACACTGAAGCTTTCTTT
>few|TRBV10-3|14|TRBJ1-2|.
CAIRNLQGSYGYTF
TGTGCCATCAGAAACTTACAGGGCAGCTATGGCTACACCTTC
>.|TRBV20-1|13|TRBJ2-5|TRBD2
CSARGTSRETQYF
TGCAGTGCTAGAGGGACTAGCCGAGAGACCCAGTACTTC
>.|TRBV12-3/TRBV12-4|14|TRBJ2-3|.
CASSLRGVTDTQYF
TGTGCCAGCAGTTTACGGGGAGTCACAGATACGCAGTATTTT
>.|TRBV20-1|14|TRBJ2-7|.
CSAGKTGTSYEQYF
TGCAGTGCTGGGAAGACAGGTACCTCCTACGAGCAGTACTTC
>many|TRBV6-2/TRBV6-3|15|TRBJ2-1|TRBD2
CASVDSGAPYNEQFF
TGTGCCAGCGTGGATAGCGGGGCTCCATACAATGAGCAGTTCTTC
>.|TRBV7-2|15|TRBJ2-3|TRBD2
CASSPQAGLTDTQYF
TGTGCCAGCAGCCCCCAAGCGGGGCTCACAGATACGCAGTATTTT
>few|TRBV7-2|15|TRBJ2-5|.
CASSLGSGVGETQYF
TGTGCCAGCAGCTTAGGGTCAGGGGTGGGGGAGACCCAGTACTTC